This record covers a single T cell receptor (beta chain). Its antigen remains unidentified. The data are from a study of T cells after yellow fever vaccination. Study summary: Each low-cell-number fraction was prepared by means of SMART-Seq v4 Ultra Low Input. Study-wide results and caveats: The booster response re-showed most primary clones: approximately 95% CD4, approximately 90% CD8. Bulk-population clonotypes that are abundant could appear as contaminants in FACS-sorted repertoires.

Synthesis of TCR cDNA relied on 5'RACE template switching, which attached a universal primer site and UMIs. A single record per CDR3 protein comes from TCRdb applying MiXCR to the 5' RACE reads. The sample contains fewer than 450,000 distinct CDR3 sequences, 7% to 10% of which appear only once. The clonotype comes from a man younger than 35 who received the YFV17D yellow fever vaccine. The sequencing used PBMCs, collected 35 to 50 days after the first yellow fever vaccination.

The CDR3, as DNA: TGTGCCAGCAGCTTAGCCCCCAGGAACACTGAAGCTTTCTTT. This sequence encodes CASSLAPRNTEAFF. The rearrangement links TRBV7-8 to TRBJ1-1; D uncertain. Germline values: CDR1 SGHVS, CDR2 FQNEAQ. Between the trimmed V and J ends, which lost 0 bases and 1 base, there was a span of 6 bases. The length of the CDR3 is 14 residues.